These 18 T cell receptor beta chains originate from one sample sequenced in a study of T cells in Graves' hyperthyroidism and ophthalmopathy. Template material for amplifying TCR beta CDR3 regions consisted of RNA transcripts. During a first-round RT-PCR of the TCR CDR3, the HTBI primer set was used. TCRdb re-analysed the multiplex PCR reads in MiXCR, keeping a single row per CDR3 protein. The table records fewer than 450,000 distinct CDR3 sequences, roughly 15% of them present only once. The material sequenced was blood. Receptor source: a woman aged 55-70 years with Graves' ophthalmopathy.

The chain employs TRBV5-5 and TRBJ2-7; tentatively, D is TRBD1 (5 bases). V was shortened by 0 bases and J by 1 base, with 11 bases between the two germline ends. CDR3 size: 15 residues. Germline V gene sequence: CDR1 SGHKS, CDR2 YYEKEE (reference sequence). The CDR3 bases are TGTGCCAGCAGCTTGGAGGGGCACGAGTCCTACGAGCAGTACTTC. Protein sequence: CASSLEGHESYEQYF. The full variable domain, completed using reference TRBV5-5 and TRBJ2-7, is DAGVTQSPTHLIKTRGQQVTLRCSPISGHKSVSWYQQVLGQGPQFIFQYYEKEERGRGNFPDRFSARQFPNYSSELNVNALLLGDSALYLCASSLEGHESYEQYFGPGTRLTVT.

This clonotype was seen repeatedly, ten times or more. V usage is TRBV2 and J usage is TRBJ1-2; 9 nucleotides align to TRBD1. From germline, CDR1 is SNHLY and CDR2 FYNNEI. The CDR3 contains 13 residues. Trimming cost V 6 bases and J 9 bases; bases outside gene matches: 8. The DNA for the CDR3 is TGTGCCAGCAGCGACAGGGGGTTTGCTCGCTACACCTTC. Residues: CASSDRGFARYTF.

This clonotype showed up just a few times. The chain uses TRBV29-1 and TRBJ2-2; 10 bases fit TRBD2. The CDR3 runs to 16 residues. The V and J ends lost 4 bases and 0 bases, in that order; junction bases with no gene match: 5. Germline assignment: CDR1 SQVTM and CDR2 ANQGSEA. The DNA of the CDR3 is TGCAGCGTTGGGGACCTAGCGGGGGCGAACACCGGGGAGCTGTTTTTT. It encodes CSVGDLAGANTGELFF.

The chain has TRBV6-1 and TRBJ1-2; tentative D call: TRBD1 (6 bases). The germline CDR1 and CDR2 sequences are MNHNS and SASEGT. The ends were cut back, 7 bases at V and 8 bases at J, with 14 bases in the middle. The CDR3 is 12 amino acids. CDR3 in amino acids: CASIDRDKGYTF. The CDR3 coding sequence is TGTGCCAGCATTGACCGGGACAAGGGCTACACCTTC.

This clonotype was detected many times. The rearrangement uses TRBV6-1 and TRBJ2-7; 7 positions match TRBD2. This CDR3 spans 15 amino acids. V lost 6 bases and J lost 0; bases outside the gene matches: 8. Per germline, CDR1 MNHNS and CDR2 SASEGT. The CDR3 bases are TGTGCCAGCAGCACCAGGGAGGGTTCCTCCTACGAGCAGTACTTC. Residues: CASSTREGSSYEQYF.

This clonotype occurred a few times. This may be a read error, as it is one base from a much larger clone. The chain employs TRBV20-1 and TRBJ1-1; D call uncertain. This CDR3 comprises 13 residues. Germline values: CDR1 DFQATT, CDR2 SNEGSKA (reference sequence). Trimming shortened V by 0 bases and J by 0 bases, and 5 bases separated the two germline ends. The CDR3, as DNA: TGCAGTGCTAGAGATGTCGTGAACACTGAAGCTTTCTTT. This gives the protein CSARDVVNTEAFF.

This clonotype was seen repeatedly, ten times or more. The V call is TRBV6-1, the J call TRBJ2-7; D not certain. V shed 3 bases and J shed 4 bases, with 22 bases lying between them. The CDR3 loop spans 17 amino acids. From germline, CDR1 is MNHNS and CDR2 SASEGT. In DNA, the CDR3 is TGTGCCAGCAGTGATCCCATGGTCTTTAGGAGTGCGTACGAGCAGTACTTC. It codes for CASSDPMVFRSAYEQYF.

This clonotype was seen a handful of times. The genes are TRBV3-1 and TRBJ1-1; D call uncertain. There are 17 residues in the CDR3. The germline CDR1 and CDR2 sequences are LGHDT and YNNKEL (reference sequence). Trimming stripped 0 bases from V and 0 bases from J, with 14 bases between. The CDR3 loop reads CASSQDGGRIMNTEAFF. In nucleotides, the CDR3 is TGTGCCAGCAGCCAAGATGGAGGGCGGATTATGAACACTGAAGCTTTCTTT.

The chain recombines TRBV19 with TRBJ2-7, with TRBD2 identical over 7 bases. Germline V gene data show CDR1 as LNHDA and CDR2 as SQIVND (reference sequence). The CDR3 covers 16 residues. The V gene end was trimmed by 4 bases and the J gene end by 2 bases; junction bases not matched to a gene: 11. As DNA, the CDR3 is TGTGCCAGTAGTAACTCTGGCGGGAGCGGAACCTACGAGCAGTACTTC. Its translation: CASSNSGGSGTYEQYF.

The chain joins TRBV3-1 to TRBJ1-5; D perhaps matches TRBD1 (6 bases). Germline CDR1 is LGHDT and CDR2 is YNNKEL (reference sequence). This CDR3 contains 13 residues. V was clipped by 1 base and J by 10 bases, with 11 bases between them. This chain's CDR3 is CASSQGGQGPQHF. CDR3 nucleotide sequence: TGTGCCAGCAGCCAAGGGGGGCAGGGACCCCAGCATTTT.

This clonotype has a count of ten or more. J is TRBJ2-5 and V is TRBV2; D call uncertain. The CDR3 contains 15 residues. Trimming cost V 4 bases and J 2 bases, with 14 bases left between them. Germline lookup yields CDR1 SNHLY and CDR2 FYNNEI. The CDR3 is CASSAERAPQETQYF. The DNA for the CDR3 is TGTGCCAGCAGTGCGGAAAGGGCTCCGCAAGAGACCCAGTACTTC.

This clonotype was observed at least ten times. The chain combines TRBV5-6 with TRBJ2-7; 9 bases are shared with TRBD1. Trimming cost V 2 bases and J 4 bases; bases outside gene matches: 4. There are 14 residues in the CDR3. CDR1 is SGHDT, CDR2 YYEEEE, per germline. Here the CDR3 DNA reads TGTGCCAGCAGCTTTAGGACAGGGGAGTACGAGCAGTACTTC. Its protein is CASSFRTGEYEQYF.

The CDR3 DNA reads TGTGCCAGCACCCCCGGCGGGAGTGTCGATGAGCAGTTCTTC. Amino acids: CASTPGGSVDEQFF. V gene TRBV7-2 combines with J gene TRBJ2-1; TRBD2 agrees at 7 bases. Germline values: CDR1 SGHTA, CDR2 FQGNSA. This CDR3 has 14 residues. Trimming at V came to 7 bases and at J to 8 bases, leaving 11 bases not matched to a gene.

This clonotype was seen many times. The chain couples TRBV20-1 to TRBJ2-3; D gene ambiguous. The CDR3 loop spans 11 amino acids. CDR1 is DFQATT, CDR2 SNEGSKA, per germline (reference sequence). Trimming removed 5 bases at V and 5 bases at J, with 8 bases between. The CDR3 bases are TGCAGTGCTTACAATGGAGATACGCAGTATTTT. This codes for CSAYNGDTQYF.

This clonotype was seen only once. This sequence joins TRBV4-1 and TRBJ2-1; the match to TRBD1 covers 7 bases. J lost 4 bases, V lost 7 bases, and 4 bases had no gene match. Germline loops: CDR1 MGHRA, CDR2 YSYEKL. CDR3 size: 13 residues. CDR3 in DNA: TGCGCCAGCACAGGGACAGAATACAATGAGCAGTTCTTC. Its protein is CASTGTEYNEQFF.

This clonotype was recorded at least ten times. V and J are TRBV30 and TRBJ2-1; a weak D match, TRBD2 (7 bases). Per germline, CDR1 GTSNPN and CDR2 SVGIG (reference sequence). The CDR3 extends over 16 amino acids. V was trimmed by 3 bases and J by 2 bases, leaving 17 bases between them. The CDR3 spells CAWRGEGGGPYNEQFF. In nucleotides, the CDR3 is TGTGCCTGGAGAGGGGAGGGGGGAGGACCCTACAATGAGCAGTTCTTC.

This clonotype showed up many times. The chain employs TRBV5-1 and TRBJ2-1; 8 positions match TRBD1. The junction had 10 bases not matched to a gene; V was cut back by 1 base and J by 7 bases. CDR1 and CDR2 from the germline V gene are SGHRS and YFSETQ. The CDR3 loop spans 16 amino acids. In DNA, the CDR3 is TGCGCCAGCAGCTTGCTCTCCAGGACAGGGATGAATGAGCAGTTCTTC. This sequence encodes CASSLLSRTGMNEQFF.

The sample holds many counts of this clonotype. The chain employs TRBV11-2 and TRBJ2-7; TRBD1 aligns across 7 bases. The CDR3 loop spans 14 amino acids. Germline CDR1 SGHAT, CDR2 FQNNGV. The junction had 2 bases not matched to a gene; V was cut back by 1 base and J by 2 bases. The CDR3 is CASSLGDSTYEQYF. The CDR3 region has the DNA TGTGCCAGCAGCTTAGGGGACAGCACCTACGAGCAGTACTTC.